Following are 25 T cell receptor beta chains from one sample sequenced in a study of Ad26.COV2.S vaccination and SARS-CoV-2 variants. The treatment: around 19 received Ad26.COV2.S at low or high dose, single or two shots; 5 received placebo; per-sample allocation not given. Sampling took place 63 days after the first vaccine or placebo injection. Measured with immunoSEQ multiplex PCR; TCRdb has only the in-frame clones, and not every one. The sample records some 250,000 clones, roughly 90% being singletons. The material sequenced was peripheral blood, taken in a trial of Ad26.COV2.S vaccine versus placebo. Receptor source: a person aged 18-65 years who received the Ad26.COV2.S COVID-19 vaccine or a placebo.

This clone was picked up one time. For the CDR3, the DNA is TGTGCCAGCACTTTCGGAAAGGGACTAGCGCCGGAGACGCAGTATTTT. Translated, it gives CASTFGKGLAPETQYF. The V call is TRBV2, the J call TRBJ2-3; 10 bases agree with TRBD2. The germline gives CDR1 SNHLY, CDR2 FYNNEI. J gave up 9 bases and V 7 bases, and 16 bases lay outside the gene matches. This CDR3 spans 16 amino acids.

V gene TRBV5-1 combines with J gene TRBJ2-3; D may be TRBD1 or TRBD2 (6 bases each). CDR3 length equals 15 residues. Germline CDR1 reads SGHRS; CDR2 reads YFSETQ. The V and J ends lost 2 bases and 1 base respectively, with 11 bases between them. CDR3 amino acids: CASSFPGGGTDTQYF. In DNA, the CDR3 is TGCGCCAGCAGCTTCCCCGGGGGCGGCACAGATACGCAGTATTTT.

The rearrangement links TRBV5-4 to TRBJ2-5; 11 bases are a match to TRBD2. Germline V gives CDR1 SGHNT, CDR2 YYREEE (reference sequence). The CDR3 length is 18 residues. The J segment lost 5 bases and the V segment lost 0 bases, leaving 12 bases of the junction unmatched. The CDR3 reads CASSLELAGAHQGETQYF. The CDR3 DNA reads as TGTGCCAGCAGCTTGGAACTAGCGGGGGCACATCAAGGGGAGACCCAGTACTTC.

This chain joins TRBV6-5 and TRBJ1-2; D unresolved. The ends were cut back, 7 bases at V and 0 bases at J, with 9 bases in the middle. Germline assignment: CDR1 MNHEY and CDR2 SVGAGI. This CDR3 has 13 amino acids. CDR3 nucleotide sequence: TGTGCCAGCAAGGACGGTACTAACTATGGCTACACCTTC. Amino acid sequence: CASKDGTNYGYTF.

The genes are TRBV6-2 or TRBV6-3 and TRBJ1-1, with TRBD1 matching over 8 bases. Germline values: CDR1 MNHEY, CDR2 SVGEGT. The CDR3 sequence is 15 residues long. V dropped 2 bases and J dropped 6; count of bases not matched to a gene: 8. DNA for the CDR3: TGTGCCAGCAGTTACCCTGGACAGGGAAAGGCTGAAGCTTTCTTT. As protein: CASSYPGQGKAEAFF.

The J gene is TRBJ1-1, the V gene TRBV4-3; D ambiguous. Germline V gene lookup returns CDR1 LGHNA and CDR2 YSLEER. Trimming took 0 bases from V and 11 from J, leaving 13 bases between them. The CDR3 runs to 13 residues. The CDR3 region is CASSQDRGQSAFF. The CDR3 DNA reads TGCGCCAGCAGCCAAGATCGAGGGCAGTCCGCTTTCTTT.

The J gene is TRBJ1-4, the V gene TRBV25-1; D ambiguous. Trimming removed 0 bases at V and 7 bases at J, with 3 bases between. CDR3 length: 12 residues. Germline CDR1 reads MGHDK; CDR2 reads SYGVNS. CDR3 protein: CASSEYGEKLFF. CDR3 DNA: TGTGCCAGCAGTGAATACGGTGAAAAACTGTTTTTT.

The rearrangement links TRBV3-1 (or the pseudogene TRBV3-2) to TRBJ2-3; 7 bases agree with TRBD2. This CDR3 is 17 amino acids long. The germline V gene encodes CDR1 LGHDT and CDR2 YNNKEL (reference sequence). V lost 0 bases to trimming and J lost 1 base; unmatched junction nucleotides: 7. CDR3 amino acids: CASSQDWRTSGTDTQYF. For the CDR3, the DNA is TGTGCCAGCAGCCAAGATTGGAGAACTAGCGGCACAGATACGCAGTATTTT.

For this clone: The sample carries other DNA sequences with the same CDR3. J is TRBJ2-2 and V is TRBV6-2 or TRBV6-3; D ambiguous. The CDR3 has 12 amino acids. Germline V gene sequence: CDR1 MNHEY, CDR2 SVGEGT. With 5 bases removed from V and 2 bases from J, the gap between germline ends came to 3 bases. CDR3 loop: CASSRNTGELFF. The CDR3 coding sequence is TGTGCCAGCAGTCGAAACACCGGGGAGCTGTTTTTT.

The rearrangement joins TRBV28 to TRBJ1-1; 7 bases match TRBD1. J lost 0 bases, V lost 5 bases, and 9 bases had no gene match. The CDR3 is made up of 16 amino acids. Germline loops: CDR1 MDHEN, CDR2 SYDVKM. Written as DNA, the CDR3 is TGTGCCAGCAGTCGTACCACGACAGGGCTGAACACTGAAGCTTTCTTT. As protein: CASSRTTTGLNTEAFF.

V gene TRBV5-5 combines with J gene TRBJ2-3; D tentatively fits TRBD1 or TRBD2 (5 bases each). The CDR3 sequence is 19 residues long. The V gene lost 0 bases and the J gene lost 2 bases, with 22 bases spanning the gap. The germline V gene has CDR1 SGHKS and CDR2 YYEKEE (reference sequence). The CDR3: CASSLAFLGARSSTDTQYF. DNA of the CDR3: TGTGCCAGCAGCTTGGCCTTTCTCGGGGCCAGGAGCTCCACAGATACGCAGTATTTT.

This clone turned up a few times. The chain carries TRBV5-6 and TRBJ2-1, with D unclear. The V and J ends lost 0 bases and 12 bases respectively, with 10 bases between them. Germline V gene lookup returns CDR1 SGHDT and CDR2 YYEEEE. The CDR3 spans 12 residues. The CDR3 loop is CASSLDGVVQFF. The CDR3 DNA reads TGTGCCAGCAGCTTGGATGGGGTGGTGCAGTTCTTC.

This rearrangement joins TRBV27 to TRBJ2-5; unclear D gene. The germline V gene has CDR1 MNHEY and CDR2 SMNVEV (reference sequence). V gave up 4 bases and J gave up 3 bases, with 12 bases separating them. The CDR3 has 14 amino acids. CDR3 sequence: CASSSSVLKETQYF. Written as DNA, the CDR3 is TGTGCCAGCAGTTCAAGCGTCCTGAAAGAGACCCAGTACTTC.

The rearrangement links TRBV13 to TRBJ1-1; D perhaps matches TRBD1 (6 bases). Trimming stripped 3 bases from V and 10 bases from J, with 15 bases between. This CDR3 contains 13 residues. Germline-derived CDR1 and CDR2 are PRHDT and FYEKMQ (reference sequence). The CDR3 DNA sequence: TGTGCCAGCAGCTTCGGGACATCCGAGGTAGCTTTCTTT. Encoded protein: CASSFGTSEVAFF.

V usage is TRBV7-9 and J usage is TRBJ2-3; tentatively, D is TRBD1 or TRBD2 (5 bases each). The germline V and J ends were trimmed by 5 bases and 4 bases, with 13 bases remaining between them. The CDR3 is 14 amino acids. CDR1 and CDR2 (germline): SEHNR, FQNEAQ (reference sequence). In nucleotides, the CDR3 is TGTGCCAGCAGCACCACCGGGGCCTCAGATACGCAGTATTTT. As protein: CASSTTGASDTQYF.

The CDR3 is CASSAGTALSFYNEQFF. Here the CDR3 DNA reads TGTGCCAGCAGTGCCGGGACAGCGTTATCCTTCTACAATGAGCAGTTCTTC. The chain employs TRBV6-1 and TRBJ2-1, with 7 bases matching TRBD1. Trimming removed 4 bases from V and 3 bases from J; junction bases left unmatched: 12. Germline CDR1 reads MNHNS; CDR2 reads SASEGT. This CDR3 has 17 amino acids.

The table lists this clone with a few counts. Compared with germline, one end of the junction differs, possibly owing to a read error. The V gene is TRBV5-6, the J gene TRBJ1-6, with D hard to call. The CDR3 covers 15 residues. Germline loops: CDR1 SGHDT, CDR2 YYEEEE. CDR3 sequence reads: CASSLKGTYNSPLHF. The CDR3 DNA sequence: TGTGCCAGCAGCTTAAAGGGAACCTACAATTCACCCCTCCACTTT.

The V gene is TRBV29-1, the J gene TRBJ1-1; unclear D gene. Germline V gives CDR1 SQVTM, CDR2 ANQGSEA. V was cut by 7 bases and J by 5 bases, with 11 bases left in between. CDR3 length: 11 residues. CDR3: CSASSGTEAFF. DNA for the CDR3: TGCAGCGCCTCGAGCGGAACTGAAGCTTTCTTT.

V gene TRBV29-1 combines with J gene TRBJ2-1; D not certain. Per the germline V gene, CDR1 is SQVTM and CDR2 is ANQGSEA. CDR3 length: 14 amino acids. Trimming pared 1 base from V and 2 bases from J, leaving 9 bases between. The CDR3 bases are TGCAGCGTTGAAGGCGTTCCGACCTACAATGAGCAGTTCTTC. Translation: CSVEGVPTYNEQFF.

The chain is built from TRBV29-1 and TRBJ1-1; D is uncertain. Trimming removed 7 bases at V and 4 bases at J, with 10 bases between. The germline V gene encodes CDR1 SQVTM and CDR2 ANQGSEA. The CDR3 consists of 11 residues. The CDR3 nucleotides read TGCAGCGCCTCCGATGGCACTGAAGCTTTCTTT. Its translation is CSASDGTEAFF.

This clone was detected only once. J is TRBJ1-1 and V is TRBV28; D gene ambiguous. CDR1 and CDR2 from the germline V gene are MDHEN and SYDVKM. Trimming took 5 bases from V and 0 from J, leaving 4 bases between them. This CDR3 comprises 12 residues. CDR3 nucleotide sequence: TGTGCCAGCAGTGTTATGAACACTGAAGCTTTCTTT. Protein product: CASSVMNTEAFF.

The chain combines TRBV5-5 with TRBJ2-1; possible D gene TRBD1, 5 bases. Trimming cost V 0 bases and J 2 bases, with 9 bases left between them. Germline CDR1 SGHKS, CDR2 YYEKEE (reference sequence). The length of the CDR3 is 15 residues. The DNA of the CDR3 is TGTGCCAGCAGCTTGGGGCAGGGTCCCTACAATGAGCAGTTCTTC. Amino acids: CASSLGQGPYNEQFF.

The CDR3 nucleotides read TGTGCCAGCAGCTTCGCAGGGGGCCAAGAGACCCAGTACTTC. As protein: CASSFAGGQETQYF. J is TRBJ2-5 and V is TRBV5-4, with 7 bases that match TRBD1. The CDR3 sequence is 14 residues long. Germline lookup yields CDR1 SGHNT and CDR2 YYREEE (reference sequence). V shed 2 bases and J 1 base; nucleotides not matched to a gene: 2.

The rearrangement uses TRBV3-1 (or the pseudogene TRBV3-2) and TRBJ2-1; D unresolved. This CDR3 spans 14 amino acids. Deletions cut 0 bases from V and 3 bases from J, with 6 bases between. Germline V gene data show CDR1 as LGHDT and CDR2 as YNNKEL (reference sequence). CDR3 in amino acids: CASSQERYYNEQFF. The CDR3 nucleotides read TGTGCCAGCAGCCAAGAAAGGTACTACAATGAGCAGTTCTTC.

The V call is TRBV19, the J call TRBJ1-2; TRBD1 agrees at 9 bases. Germline trimming cut 5 bases from V and 5 bases from J; bases unmatched to any gene: 18. Germline V gives CDR1 LNHDA, CDR2 SQIVND (reference sequence). The CDR3 runs to 18 residues. CDR3 in DNA: TGTGCCAGTAGTCTTACACCGGGGACAGGGAGCGGCCGGTATGGCTACACCTTC. This gives the protein CASSLTPGTGSGRYGYTF. Full variable domain (missing parts from reference TRBV19 and TRBJ1-2): DGGITQSPKYLFRKEGQNVTLSCEQNLNHDAMYWYRQDPGQGLRLIYYSQIVNDFQKGDIAEGYSVSREKKESFPLTVTSAQKNPTAFYLCASSLTPGTGSGRYGYTFGSGTRLTVV.